The rows below give T cell receptor beta chains drawn from one sample of a study of blood T cell repertoires in COVID-19. Measured with immunoSEQ multiplex PCR; TCRdb has only the in-frame clones, and not every one. Here the sample spans about 240,000 clones, more than 75% being singletons. The sequenced sample consisted of peripheral blood. The receptors were gathered from a woman in her 30s who had recovered from COVID-19. Each CDR3 is given with its conserved first and last residue. D genes are given only for firm matches. For some rows the clone size is stated as once, few or many, or as a class when expanded; others skip it.

.	TRBV5-5	TRBJ2-2	.	CASSLGSTTNTGELFF	TGTGCCAGCAGCTTGGGATCGACAACGAACACCGGGGAGCTGTTTTTT
.	TRBV4-1	TRBJ2-7	TRBD2	CASSQEPPVAGDNYEQYF	TGCGCCAGCAGCCAAGAGCCCCCTGTAGCGGGGGACAACTACGAGCAGTACTTC
.	TRBV5-6	TRBJ1-2	.	CASSLEAVNPTVYGYTF	TGTGCCAGCAGCTTGGAGGCGGTCAATCCGACGGTCTATGGCTACACCTTC
.	TRBV5-1	TRBJ2-5	TRBD1	CASSLGQGSETQYF	TGCGCCAGCAGCCTAGGACAGGGGTCGGAGACCCAGTACTTC
few	TRBV2	TRBJ1-2	.	CATSTGFDGYTF	TGTGCCACCAGTACAGGGTTCGATGGCTACACCTTC
.	TRBV6-2/TRBV6-3	TRBJ1-2	TRBD1	CASSRTRDRNPLNYGYTF	TGTGCCAGCAGTCGTACGCGGGACAGAAATCCCTTAAACTATGGCTACACCTTC
few	TRBV5-1	TRBJ2-7	.	CASSLMDTTYEQYF	TGCGCCAGCAGCTTGATGGACACCACCTACGAGCAGTACTTC
.	TRBV2	TRBJ2-7	TRBD1	CASSDEGAGEQYF	TGTGCCAGCAGTGACGAGGGGGCTGGAGAGCAGTACTTC
.	TRBV6-5	TRBJ2-7	TRBD1	CASSWGTGGAYEQYF	TGTGCCAGCAGTTGGGGGACAGGGGGCGCATACGAGCAGTACTTC
.	TRBV4-3	TRBJ2-3	TRBD1	CASSQGDRGSADTQYF	TGCGCCAGCAGCCAAGGGGACAGGGGGAGTGCAGATACGCAGTATTTT
.	TRBV5-1	TRBJ2-4	.	CASSSPDLINIQYF	TGCGCCAGCAGCAGCCCCGACTTGATAAACATTCAGTACTTC
few	TRBV25-1	TRBJ2-5	.	CASSRSQGQETQYF	TGTGCCAGCAGTCGTTCACAGGGACAAGAGACCCAGTACTTC
.	TRBV4-1	TRBJ2-5	.	CASGGETQYF	TGCGCCAGCGGCGGAGAGACCCAGTACTTC
.	TRBV7-9	TRBJ1-3	.	CASSHTSGGPSSGNTIYF	TGTGCCAGCAGCCATACTTCGGGGGGGCCCTCCTCTGGAAACACCATATATTTT
.	TRBV6-7	TRBJ1-1	.	CASSTGLVKGTEAFF	TGTGCCAGCAGTACAGGGTTGGTTAAGGGTACTGAAGCTTTCTTT
.	TRBV3-1/TRBV3-2	TRBJ2-5	TRBD1	CASSQPTDRGRETQYF	TGTGCCAGCAGCCAACCCACGGACAGGGGACGCGAGACCCAGTACTTC
once	TRBV7-5	TRBJ2-6	.	CVRSLVPRVRDSGANVLTF	TGTGTCAGAAGCTTAGTGCCCCGGGTGAGGGACTCTGGGGCCAACGTCCTGACTTTC
.	TRBV30	TRBJ1-2	TRBD1	CAWTQRDSINYGYTF	TGTGCCTGGACCCAAAGGGACAGTATTAACTATGGCTACACCTTC
.	TRBV5-1	TRBJ2-5	.	CASSLGADQETQYF	TGCGCCAGCAGCTTGGGGGCAGACCAAGAGACCCAGTACTTC
.	TRBV9	TRBJ2-2	TRBD2	CASSGLADATGELFF	TGTGCCAGCAGCGGGCTAGCGGACGCCACCGGGGAGCTGTTTTTT
once	TRBV12-5	TRBJ1-4	TRBD1	CASGLRGGQGNEKLFF	TGTGCTAGTGGTTTAAGGGGGGGACAGGGGAATGAAAAACTGTTTTTT
.	TRBV6-5	TRBJ1-5	TRBD1	CASRTGTENQPQHF	TGTGCCAGCAGAACCGGGACAGAGAATCAGCCCCAGCATTTT
.	TRBV6-5	TRBJ1-6	.	CASSFGVSSFGSPLHF	TGTGCCAGCAGTTTCGGGGTGTCGTCGTTCGGTTCACCCCTCCACTTT
.	TRBV5-6	TRBJ1-2	TRBD1	CASSPADRESYGYTF	TGTGCCAGCAGCCCAGCTGACAGGGAGTCCTATGGCTACACCTTC
.	TRBV29-1	TRBJ2-7	TRBD1	CSVSGQGYEQYF	TGCAGCGTTTCAGGACAGGGCTACGAGCAGTACTTC
.	TRBV27	TRBJ1-5	.	CASSANTFSVGGQPQHF	TGTGCCAGCAGTGCTAATACTTTCTCAGTGGGCGGGCAGCCCCAGCATTTT
.	TRBV6-6	TRBJ1-5	.	CASSSAGRNQPQHF	TGTGCCAGCAGTTCTGCAGGGAGGAATCAGCCCCAGCATTTT
.	TRBV18	TRBJ2-3	TRBD2	CASSPSGGSSDTQYF	TGTGCCAGCTCCCCTAGCGGGGGATCATCAGATACGCAGTATTTT
.	TRBV10-3	TRBJ2-6	.	CAISDVVKESGANVLTF	TGTGCCATCAGTGACGTGGTAAAAGAGAGTGGGGCCAACGTCCTGACTTTC
.	TRBV5-5	TRBJ1-2	TRBD1	CASSFRDRGDGYTF	TGTGCCAGCAGCTTCCGGGACAGGGGAGATGGCTACACCTTC
.	TRBV7-9	TRBJ1-3	.	CASSLLSAASGNTIYF	TGTGCCAGCAGCTTATTAAGCGCAGCCTCTGGAAACACCATATATTTT
.	TRBV30	TRBJ1-1	TRBD1	CAWSTGTANTEAFF	TGTGCCTGGAGTACTGGGACAGCCAACACTGAAGCTTTCTTT
.	TRBV4-1	TRBJ2-6	.	CASSQEAGGSGANVLTF	TGCGCCAGCAGCCAAGAGGCAGGGGGGTCAGGGGCCAACGTCCTGACTTTC
.	TRBV6-5	TRBJ1-6	.	CASSYSEGHSPLHF	TGTGCCAGCAGTTACTCGGAGGGGCATTCACCCCTCCACTTT
.	TRBV2	TRBJ2-3	TRBD2	CASSVPSGGPSTDTQYF	TGTGCCAGCAGTGTCCCTAGCGGGGGACCTAGCACAGATACGCAGTATTTT
.	TRBV7-3	TRBJ2-1	.	CASSPDFSLYNEQFF	TGTGCCAGCAGCCCGGACTTTTCCCTCTACAATGAGCAGTTCTTC
.	TRBV5-1	TRBJ2-2	.	CASRPAGRLNTGELFF	TGCGCCAGCAGACCGGCGGGTAGACTCAACACCGGGGAGCTGTTTTTT
.	TRBV2	TRBJ1-2	.	CASSESVNLNYGYTF	TGTGCCAGCAGTGAATCGGTAAACTTAAACTATGGCTACACCTTC
.	TRBV3-1/TRBV3-2	TRBJ1-1	TRBD1	CASSSSSGGFTEAFF	TGTGCCAGCAGCTCTTCCTCAGGGGGTTTCACTGAAGCTTTCTTT
.	TRBV30	TRBJ2-7	TRBD1	CAWGTGGIYEQYF	TGTGCCTGGGGGACAGGGGGAATCTACGAGCAGTACTTC
.	TRBV7-2	TRBJ2-2	.	CASSLVPGATGELFF	TGTGCCAGCAGCTTAGTTCCAGGGGCCACCGGGGAGCTGTTTTTT
.	TRBV29-1	TRBJ2-7	TRBD1	CSVGGQGVSYEQYF	TGCAGCGTTGGTGGACAGGGGGTATCTTACGAGCAGTACTTC
.	TRBV7-9	TRBJ2-7	TRBD2	CASSSAGTIYEQYF	TGTGCCAGCAGCTCCGCCGGGACTATTTACGAGCAGTACTTC
.	TRBV5-4	TRBJ2-1	TRBD2	CASSLWGGSYNEQFF	TGTGCCAGCAGCTTGTGGGGGGGATCCTACAATGAGCAGTTCTTC
.	TRBV5-6	TRBJ2-7	TRBD1	CASSFGTGTYEQYF	TGTGCCAGCAGCTTTGGGACAGGGACCTACGAGCAGTACTTC
.	TRBV6-4	TRBJ1-5	TRBD1	CASSEARPGTVSFQPQHF	TGTGCCAGCAGTGAAGCCCGTCCCGGGACAGTGTCTTTTCAGCCCCAGCATTTT
.	TRBV5-1	TRBJ2-5	TRBD2	CASSTGGSGGFQETQYF	TGCGCCAGCAGCACTGGGGGTAGCGGGGGCTTCCAAGAGACCCAGTACTTC
.	TRBV19	TRBJ1-2	TRBD1	CASSPSTGEYGYTF	TGTGCCAGTAGCCCCTCTACAGGGGAATATGGCTACACCTTC